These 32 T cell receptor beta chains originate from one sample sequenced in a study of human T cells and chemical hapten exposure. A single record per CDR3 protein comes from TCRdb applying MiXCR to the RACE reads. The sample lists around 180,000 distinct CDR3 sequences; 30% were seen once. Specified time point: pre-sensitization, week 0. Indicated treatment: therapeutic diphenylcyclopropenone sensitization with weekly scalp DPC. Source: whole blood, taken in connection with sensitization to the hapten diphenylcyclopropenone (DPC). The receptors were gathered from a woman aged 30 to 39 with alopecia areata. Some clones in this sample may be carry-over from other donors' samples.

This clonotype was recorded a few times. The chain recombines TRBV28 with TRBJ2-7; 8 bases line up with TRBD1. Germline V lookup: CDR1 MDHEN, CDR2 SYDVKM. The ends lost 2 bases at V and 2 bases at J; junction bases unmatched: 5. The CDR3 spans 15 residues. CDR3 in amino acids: CASSLRTGRAYEQYF. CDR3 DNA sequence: TGTGCCAGCAGTTTAAGGACAGGGCGGGCCTACGAGCAGTACTTC.

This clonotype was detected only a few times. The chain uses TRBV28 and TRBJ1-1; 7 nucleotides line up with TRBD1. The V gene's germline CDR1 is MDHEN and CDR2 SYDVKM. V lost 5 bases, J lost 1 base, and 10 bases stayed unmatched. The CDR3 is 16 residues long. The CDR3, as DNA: TGTGCCAGCAGTCCCTCATTGACAGGGCGGAACACTGAAGCTTTCTTT. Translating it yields CASSPSLTGRNTEAFF.

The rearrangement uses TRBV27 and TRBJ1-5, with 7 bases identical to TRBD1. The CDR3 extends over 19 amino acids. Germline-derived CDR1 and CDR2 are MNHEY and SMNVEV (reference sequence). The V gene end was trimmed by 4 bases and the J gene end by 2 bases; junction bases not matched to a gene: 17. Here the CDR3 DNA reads TGTGCCAGCAGTTCATCCAGAGGGACAGCCCTTATGGGCAATCAGCCCCAGCATTTT. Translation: CASSSSRGTALMGNQPQHF.

The CDR3 region is CSVRQDNQPQHF. CDR3 sequence (DNA): TGCAGCGTCCGACAGGACAATCAGCCCCAGCATTTT. J is TRBJ1-5 and V is TRBV29-1, with D possibly matching TRBD1 (6 bases). Germline V lookup: CDR1 SQVTM, CDR2 ANQGSEA. Trimming took off 6 bases at V and 3 bases at J, with 9 bases between the two ends. The CDR3 sequence is 12 residues long.

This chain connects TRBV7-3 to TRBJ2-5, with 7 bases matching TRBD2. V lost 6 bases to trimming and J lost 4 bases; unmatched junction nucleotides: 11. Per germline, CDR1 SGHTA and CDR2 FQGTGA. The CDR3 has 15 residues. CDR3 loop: CASSPGGGAAETQYF. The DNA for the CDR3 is TGTGCCAGCAGTCCGGGCGGGGGTGCGGCAGAGACCCAGTACTTC.

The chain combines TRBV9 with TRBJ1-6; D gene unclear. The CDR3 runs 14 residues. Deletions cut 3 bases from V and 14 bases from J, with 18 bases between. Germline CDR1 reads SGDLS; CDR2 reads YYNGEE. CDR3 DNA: TGTGCCAGCAGCGCATTTGTGGAGAGTCAGGCCCTCCACTTT. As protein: CASSAFVESQALHF.

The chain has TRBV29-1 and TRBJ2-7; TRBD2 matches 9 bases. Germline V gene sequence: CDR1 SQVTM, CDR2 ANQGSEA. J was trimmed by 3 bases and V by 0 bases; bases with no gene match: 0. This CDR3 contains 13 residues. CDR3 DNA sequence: TGCAGCGTTGAAGAGACTAGCGGCTACGAGCAGTACTTC. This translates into CSVEETSGYEQYF.

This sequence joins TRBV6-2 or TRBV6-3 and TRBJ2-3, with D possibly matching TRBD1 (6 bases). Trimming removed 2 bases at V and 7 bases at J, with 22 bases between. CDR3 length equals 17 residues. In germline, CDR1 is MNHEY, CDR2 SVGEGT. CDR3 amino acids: CASSYGDRDTLRYTQYF. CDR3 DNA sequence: TGTGCCAGCAGTTACGGGGACCGGGACACCCTCCGTTATACGCAGTATTTT.

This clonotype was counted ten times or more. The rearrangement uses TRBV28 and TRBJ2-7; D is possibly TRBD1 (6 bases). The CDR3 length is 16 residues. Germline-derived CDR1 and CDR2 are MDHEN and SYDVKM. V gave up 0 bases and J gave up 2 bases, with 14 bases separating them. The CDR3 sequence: CASSLWGRGSTYEQYF. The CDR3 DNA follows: TGTGCCAGCAGTTTATGGGGCAGGGGATCCACCTACGAGCAGTACTTC.

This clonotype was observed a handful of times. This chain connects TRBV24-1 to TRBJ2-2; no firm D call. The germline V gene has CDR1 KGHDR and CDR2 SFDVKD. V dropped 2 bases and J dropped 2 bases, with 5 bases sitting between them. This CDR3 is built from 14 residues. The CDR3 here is CATSDWINTGELFF. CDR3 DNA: TGTGCCACCAGTGATTGGATAAACACCGGGGAGCTGTTTTTT.

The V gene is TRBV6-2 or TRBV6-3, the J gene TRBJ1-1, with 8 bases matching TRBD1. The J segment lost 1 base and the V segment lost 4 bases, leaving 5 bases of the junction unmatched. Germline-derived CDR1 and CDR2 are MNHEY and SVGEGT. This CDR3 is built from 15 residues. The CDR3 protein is CASSSYGQGNTEAFF. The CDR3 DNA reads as TGTGCCAGCAGTTCTTACGGACAGGGGAACACTGAAGCTTTCTTT.

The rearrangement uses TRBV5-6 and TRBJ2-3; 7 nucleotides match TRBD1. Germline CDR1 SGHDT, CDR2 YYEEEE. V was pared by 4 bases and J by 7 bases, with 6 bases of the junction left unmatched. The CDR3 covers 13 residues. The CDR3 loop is CASSQNRGHTQYF. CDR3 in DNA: TGTGCCAGCAGCCAAAACAGGGGACATACGCAGTATTTT.

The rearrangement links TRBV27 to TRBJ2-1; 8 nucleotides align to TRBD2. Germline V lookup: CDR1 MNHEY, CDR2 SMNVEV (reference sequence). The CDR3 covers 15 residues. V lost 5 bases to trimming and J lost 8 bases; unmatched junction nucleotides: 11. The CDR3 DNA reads TGTGCCAGCAGTCCCCAGGGGACGGGGGGGGATGAGCAGTTCTTC. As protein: CASSPQGTGGDEQFF.

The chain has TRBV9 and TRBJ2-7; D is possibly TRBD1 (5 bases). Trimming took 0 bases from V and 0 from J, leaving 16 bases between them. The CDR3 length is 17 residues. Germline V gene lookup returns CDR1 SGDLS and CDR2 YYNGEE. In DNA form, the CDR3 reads TGTGCCAGCAGCGTAGGAGGAAGGGGCGAGAGCTCCTACGAGCAGTACTTC. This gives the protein CASSVGGRGESSYEQYF.

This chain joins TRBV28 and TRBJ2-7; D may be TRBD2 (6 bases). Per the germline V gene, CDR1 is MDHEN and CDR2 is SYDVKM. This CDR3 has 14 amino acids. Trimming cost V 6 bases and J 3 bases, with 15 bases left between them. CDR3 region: CASSMGGVNYEQYF. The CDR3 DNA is TGTGCCAGCAGCATGGGGGGAGTTAACTACGAGCAGTACTTC.

The CDR3 DNA reads TGTGCCAGCAGCTTGCAGGGACAAGCCCTCTACTATGGCTACACCTTC. It specifies CASSLQGQALYYGYTF. The chain recombines TRBV5-8 with TRBJ1-2; possible D gene TRBD1, 6 bases. The V gene's germline CDR1 is SGHTS and CDR2 YDEGEE. Trimming cost V 1 base and J 3 bases, with 16 bases left between them. The CDR3 totals 16 residues. Supplemented by reference TRBV5-8 and TRBJ1-2, the full variable domain reads EAGVTQSPTHLIKTRGQQATLRCSPISGHTSVYWYQQALGLGLQFLLWYDEGEERNRGNFPPRFSGRQFPNYSSELNVNALELEDSALYLCASSLQGQALYYGYTFGSGTRLTVV.

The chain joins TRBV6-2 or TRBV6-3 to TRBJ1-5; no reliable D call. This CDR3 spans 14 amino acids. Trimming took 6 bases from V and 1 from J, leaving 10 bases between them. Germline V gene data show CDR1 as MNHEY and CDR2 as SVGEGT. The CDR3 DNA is TGTGCCAGCAGCAAGGACCTAAGCAATCAGCCCCAGCATTTT. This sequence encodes CASSKDLSNQPQHF.

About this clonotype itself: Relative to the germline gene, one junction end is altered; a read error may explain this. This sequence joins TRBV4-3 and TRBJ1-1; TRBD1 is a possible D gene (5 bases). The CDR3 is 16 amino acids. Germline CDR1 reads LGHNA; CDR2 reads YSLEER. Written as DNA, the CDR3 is TGTGCCAGCAGCCAAGACTTCCAGGGCGCGGGCACTGAAGCTTTCTTT. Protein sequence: CASSQDFQGAGTEAFF.

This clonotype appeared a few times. CDR3: CSVDTRANYGYTF. The CDR3 DNA sequence: TGCAGCGTTGATACCCGTGCTAACTATGGCTACACCTTC. V is TRBV29-1 and J is TRBJ1-2; D uncertain. The V gene's germline CDR1 is SQVTM and CDR2 ANQGSEA. This CDR3 is built from 13 residues. Trimming removed 3 bases from V and 0 bases from J, with 8 bases in between.

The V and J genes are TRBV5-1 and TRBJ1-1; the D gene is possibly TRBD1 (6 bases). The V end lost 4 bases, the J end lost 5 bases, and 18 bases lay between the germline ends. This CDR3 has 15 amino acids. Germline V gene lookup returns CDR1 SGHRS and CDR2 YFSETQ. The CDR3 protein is CASSGGTGIGTEAFF. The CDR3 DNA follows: TGCGCCAGCAGCGGGGGCACAGGAATCGGGACTGAAGCTTTCTTT.

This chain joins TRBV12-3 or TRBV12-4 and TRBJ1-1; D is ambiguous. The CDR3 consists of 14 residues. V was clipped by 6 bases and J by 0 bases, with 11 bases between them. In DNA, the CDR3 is TGTGCCAGCAGCTTGGCCCAGATGAACACTGAAGCTTTCTTT. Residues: CASSLAQMNTEAFF.

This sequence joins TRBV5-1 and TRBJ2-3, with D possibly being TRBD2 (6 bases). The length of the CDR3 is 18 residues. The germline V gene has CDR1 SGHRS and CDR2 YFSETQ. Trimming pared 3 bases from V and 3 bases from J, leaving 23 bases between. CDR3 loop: CASSSFLAALGRTDTQYF. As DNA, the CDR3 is TGCGCCAGCAGCTCCTTTCTAGCAGCGTTGGGGAGGACAGATACGCAGTATTTT.

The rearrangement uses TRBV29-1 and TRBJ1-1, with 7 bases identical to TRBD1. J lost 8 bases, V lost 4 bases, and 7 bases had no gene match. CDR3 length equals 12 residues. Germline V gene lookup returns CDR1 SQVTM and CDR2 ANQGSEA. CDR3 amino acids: CSVAETGLEAFF. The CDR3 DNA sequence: TGCAGCGTTGCCGAGACAGGGTTGGAAGCTTTCTTT.

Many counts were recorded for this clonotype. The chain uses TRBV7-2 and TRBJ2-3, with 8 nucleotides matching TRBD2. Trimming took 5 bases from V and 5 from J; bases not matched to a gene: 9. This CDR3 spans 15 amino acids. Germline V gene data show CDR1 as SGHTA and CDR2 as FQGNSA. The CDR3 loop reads CASSPSGGQGDTQYF. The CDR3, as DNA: TGTGCCAGCAGCCCATCGGGGGGGCAGGGAGATACGCAGTATTTT.

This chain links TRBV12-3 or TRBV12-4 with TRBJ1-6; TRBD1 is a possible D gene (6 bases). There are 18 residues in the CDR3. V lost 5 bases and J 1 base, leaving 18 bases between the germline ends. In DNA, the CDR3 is TGTGCCAGCAGTCCCCTTCTGGGCAGGGGATCCTATAATTCACCCCTCCACTTT. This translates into CASSPLLGRGSYNSPLHF.

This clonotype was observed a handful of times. The DNA of the CDR3 is TGTGCCAGCAGCCAACCCGGAGCAGGGGATGGCTACACCTTC. Its protein is CASSQPGAGDGYTF. The rearrangement links TRBV11-2 to TRBJ1-2; TRBD1 might be the D (6 bases). The CDR3 spans 14 residues. CDR1 and CDR2 from the germline V gene are SGHAT and FQNNGV. Trimming cost V 5 bases and J 6 bases, with 16 bases left between them.

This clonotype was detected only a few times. The CDR3 sequence is CASSPGTSYEQYF. The CDR3 region has the DNA TGTGCCAGCAGCCCCGGGACTTCCTACGAGCAGTACTTC. The chain couples TRBV7-9 to TRBJ2-7; weak D call: TRBD2 (6 bases). Trimming cost V 5 bases and J 1 base, with 9 bases left between them. Germline values: CDR1 SEHNR, CDR2 FQNEAQ (reference sequence). This CDR3 region has 13 residues.

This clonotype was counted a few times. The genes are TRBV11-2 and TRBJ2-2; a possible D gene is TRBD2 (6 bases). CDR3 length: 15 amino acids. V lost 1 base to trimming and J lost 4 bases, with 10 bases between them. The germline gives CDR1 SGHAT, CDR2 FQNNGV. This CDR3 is CASSLGGGPTGELFF. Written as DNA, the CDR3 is TGTGCCAGCAGCTTAGGCGGAGGGCCCACCGGGGAGCTGTTTTTT.

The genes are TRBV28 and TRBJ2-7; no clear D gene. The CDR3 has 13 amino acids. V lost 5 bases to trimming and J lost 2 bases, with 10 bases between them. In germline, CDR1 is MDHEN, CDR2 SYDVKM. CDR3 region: CASSPPQTYEQYF. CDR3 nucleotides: TGTGCCAGCAGTCCTCCCCAGACCTACGAGCAGTACTTC.

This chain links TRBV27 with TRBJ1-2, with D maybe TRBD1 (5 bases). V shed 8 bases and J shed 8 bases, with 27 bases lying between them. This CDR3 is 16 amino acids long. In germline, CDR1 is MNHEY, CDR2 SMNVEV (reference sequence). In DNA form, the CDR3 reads TGTGCCAGCGGGCCGACTCGGGACGGCAACTATGGAGGCTACACCTTC. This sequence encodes CASGPTRDGNYGGYTF.

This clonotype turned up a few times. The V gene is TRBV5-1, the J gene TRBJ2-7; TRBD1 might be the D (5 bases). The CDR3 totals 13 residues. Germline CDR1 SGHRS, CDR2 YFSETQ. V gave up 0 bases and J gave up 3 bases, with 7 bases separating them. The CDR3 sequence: CASSLATVYEQYF. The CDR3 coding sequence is TGCGCCAGCAGCTTGGCGACAGTCTACGAGCAGTACTTC.

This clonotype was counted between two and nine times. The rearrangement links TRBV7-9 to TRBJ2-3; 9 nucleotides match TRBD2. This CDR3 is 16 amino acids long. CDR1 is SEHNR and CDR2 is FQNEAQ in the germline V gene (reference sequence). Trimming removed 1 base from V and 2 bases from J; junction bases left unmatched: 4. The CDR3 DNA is TGTGCCAGCAGCTTAGGTGCTAGCGGGGCCACAGATACGCAGTATTTT. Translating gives CASSLGASGATDTQYF.